Here is one T cell receptor beta chain with its context. Which antigen it targets is not known. Base qualities were left out, and no much larger clone turns up one base away. Peripheral blood CD8+ and CD4+ T cells from healthy donors, Susac syndrome patients and multiple sclerosis patients were profiled by high-throughput TCR beta sequencing. The Susac syndrome patients fulfilled recently defined diagnostic criteria for either definite or probable disease. Bulk CD8+ and CD4+ T cells were purified by magnetic negative isolation, while CD8+ TEMRA cells were enriched using FACS. Blood was drawn into EDTA tubes, processed within 24 hours, and PBMCs were isolated by density gradient centrifugation. PBMCs intended for TCR sequencing were frozen in liquid nitrogen and were later thawed in a 37 degrees C water bath. The sorted or isolated CD4+, CD8+ and CD8+ TEMRA cells had a purity of 90% or higher. Including cysteine and phenylalanine, the CDR3 has 11 amino acids. Only CDR3 DNA remains: 33 bases, in frame from the first base. The germline V gene (reference sequence) supplies CDR1 SEHNR and CDR2 FQNEAQ. V and J lose 8 bases and 7 bases, and a span of 11 bases separates them.

This sample was taken from a study of CD8 T cells in Susac syndrome (dated by TCRdb to between 2019 and 2020). Notes on the research overall: Of the Susac syndrome patients who were sequenced, roughly six had clinically active disease and 8 or 9 were in clinical remission. Repertoire sequencing was used to test whether CD8+ T cell activation and differentiation in Susac syndrome was antigen driven. Susac syndrome patients were therapy-naive, on corticosteroids (some also receiving IVIg), or on IVIg alone at blood withdrawal. What the work shows at the level of the full study, not this receptor alone: The study acknowledged that relatively few individuals were included in the TCR sequencing and HLA analysis. In patients with Susac syndrome, the CD4+ T cell repertoire showed no detectable clonal expansion.

RNA was extracted using the RNeasy kit, and roughly 0.5 to 1 microgram was reverse transcribed with random hexamers. The immunoSEQ multiplex PCR assay, which covers 54 Vbeta and 13 Jbeta segments, was used to amplify TCR beta CDR3 regions. PCR amplification bias was corrected by using a synthetic template baseline for primer optimization and computational correction. As for the original processing: Reads were annotated to V, D and J genes according to IMGT and were analyzed with immunoSEQ Analyzer, with only productive sequences retained. To calculate clonality, Shannon entropy was normalized by log2 of the number of productive unique sequences and then subtracted from one. For each patient and control, public and private clones were evaluated among the 100 most prevalent clones. A clone was defined as Susac-specific if it was absent from the healthy and MS cohorts, from approximately 980 published viral clones and from other ImmuneACCESS disease sequences. Using fastp trimming at Q25 and MiXCR clonotype assembly, TCRdb reanalyzed the public sequencing data and kept in-frame beta chains. A single entry per CDR3 protein holds the most common genes and DNA from its merged rows. The V and J calls and clone size come from TCRdb's table, not from the authors' own analysis. The sample table contains about 160,000 distinct CDR3 sequences; only one count was recorded for roughly 95% of them. The biggest ten clones account for around 0.12% of the sample.

The chain was built from TRBV7-9 and TRBJ2-5; the D gene lacks a confident call. The sample consisted of CD4+ T cells from PBMCs. The receptor comes from a human donor with Susac syndrome. CDR3 reads: CASHNSGTQYF. The sequenced DNA: TGTGCCAGCCATAATTCGGGGACCCAGTACTTC. With all but the CDR3 taken from the reference TRBV7-9 and TRBJ2-5 genes, the full variable domain is: DTGVSQNPRHKITKRGQNVTFRCDPISEHNRLYWYRQTLGQGPEFLTYFQNEAQLEKSRLLSDRFSAERPKGSFSTLEIQRTEQGDSAMYLCASHNSGTQYFGPGTRLLVL.